Listed below are T cell receptor beta chains from one sample, sequenced in a study of T cell responses to AZD1222 COVID-19 vaccine. The method was immunoSEQ multiplex PCR; TCRdb's version includes in-frame clones alone and lacks a portion of them. The sample yields approximately 57,000 clones, more than 75% seen once. The specimen was peripheral blood, collected on day 0 of AZD1222 vaccination. The receptor source for this set is an adult in good health. The CDR3 runs from the conserved cysteine through the conserved F or W. Fields, in order: clone size, V gene, J gene, D gene, CDR3 protein, CDR3 DNA. A D gene is named only where the DNA matches it firmly. Rows may omit the clone size; those that give it use once, few, many or a size class.

clone size: .; V gene: TRBV5-3; J gene: TRBJ2-1; D gene: TRBD1; CDR3 protein: CARSLRPSRQGENEQFF; CDR3 DNA: TGTGCCAGAAGCTTGCGGCCCTCGCGACAGGGGGAAAATGAGCAGTTCTTC
clone size: .; V gene: TRBV28; J gene: TRBJ2-7; D gene: TRBD1; CDR3 protein: CASSLDAGTGAHTYEQYF; CDR3 DNA: TGTGCCAGCAGTTTAGACGCCGGGACAGGGGCGCACACCTACGAGCAGTACTTC
clone size: .; V gene: TRBV5-1; J gene: TRBJ1-5; D gene: .; CDR3 protein: CASSLDAGGNQPQHF; CDR3 DNA: TGCGCCAGCAGCTTGGACGCAGGGGGCAATCAGCCCCAGCATTTT
clone size: .; V gene: TRBV30; J gene: TRBJ2-1; D gene: .; CDR3 protein: CAWSAGRNEQFF; CDR3 DNA: TGTGCCTGGAGCGCCGGGCGGAATGAGCAGTTCTTC
clone size: .; V gene: TRBV28; J gene: TRBJ1-5; D gene: .; CDR3 protein: CASSLGGVNQPQHF; CDR3 DNA: TGTGCCAGCAGTTTGGGGGGGGTCAATCAGCCCCAGCATTTT
clone size: .; V gene: TRBV15; J gene: TRBJ2-1; D gene: .; CDR3 protein: CATSRAGGSANEQFF; CDR3 DNA: TGTGCCACCAGCAGAGCTGGGGGTAGCGCCAATGAGCAGTTCTTC
clone size: few; V gene: TRBV2; J gene: TRBJ2-7; D gene: .; CDR3 protein: CASSDGGRPYEQYF; CDR3 DNA: TGTGCCAGCAGTGATGGTGGGAGGCCGTACGAGCAGTACTTC
clone size: .; V gene: TRBV7-9; J gene: TRBJ1-2; D gene: .; CDR3 protein: CASGRGGLSYTF; CDR3 DNA: TGTGCCAGCGGTCGAGGGGGACTCTCCTACACCTTC
clone size: once; V gene: TRBV5-1; J gene: TRBJ1-2; D gene: TRBD1; CDR3 protein: CASRGQGANYGYTF; CDR3 DNA: TGCGCCAGCAGAGGACAGGGGGCTAACTATGGCTACACCTTC
clone size: .; V gene: TRBV7-3; J gene: TRBJ1-1; D gene: .; CDR3 protein: CASSLDGGHTEAFF; CDR3 DNA: TGTGCCAGCAGCTTAGACGGTGGGCACACTGAAGCTTTCTTT
clone size: .; V gene: TRBV27; J gene: TRBJ1-1; D gene: .; CDR3 protein: CASSPYGRGGTEAFF; CDR3 DNA: TGTGCCAGCAGTCCATATGGTCGGGGGGGCACTGAAGCTTTCTTT
clone size: .; V gene: TRBV6-5; J gene: TRBJ1-1; D gene: TRBD1; CDR3 protein: CASRMTGGEAFF; CDR3 DNA: TGTGCCAGCAGAATGACAGGGGGTGAAGCTTTCTTT
clone size: .; V gene: TRBV30; J gene: TRBJ1-2; D gene: .; CDR3 protein: CALQATYGYTF; CDR3 DNA: TGTGCCCTCCAGGCGACTTATGGCTACACCTTC
clone size: .; V gene: TRBV3-1/TRBV3-2; J gene: TRBJ2-3; D gene: TRBD2; CDR3 protein: CASSLRLAGESGDTQYF; CDR3 DNA: TGTGCCAGCAGCCTCCGACTAGCGGGAGAGTCAGGAGATACGCAGTATTTT
clone size: once; V gene: TRBV4-1; J gene: TRBJ2-7; D gene: TRBD1; CDR3 protein: CASSQTGTGIYEQYF; CDR3 DNA: TGCGCCAGCAGCCAAACCGGGACAGGTATCTACGAGCAGTACTTC
clone size: few; V gene: TRBV9; J gene: TRBJ2-2; D gene: TRBD2; CDR3 protein: CASSLTPSGVTGELFF; CDR3 DNA: TGTGCCAGCAGCCTCACGCCTAGCGGTGTCACCGGGGAGCTGTTTTTT
clone size: .; V gene: TRBV28; J gene: TRBJ2-3; D gene: TRBD2; CDR3 protein: CASNFPGLAASTDTQYF; CDR3 DNA: TGTGCCAGCAATTTTCCGGGACTAGCGGCCAGCACAGATACGCAGTATTTT
clone size: .; V gene: TRBV28; J gene: TRBJ2-1; D gene: .; CDR3 protein: CASSYFVNEQFF; CDR3 DNA: TGTGCCAGCAGTTATTTCGTCAATGAGCAGTTCTTC
clone size: .; V gene: TRBV6-5; J gene: TRBJ1-1; D gene: .; CDR3 protein: CASSYSTGNTEAFF; CDR3 DNA: TGTGCCAGCAGTTACTCGACAGGGAACACTGAAGCTTTCTTT
clone size: .; V gene: TRBV28; J gene: TRBJ2-7; D gene: TRBD1; CDR3 protein: CASSDEGTGVLTEQYF; CDR3 DNA: TGTGCCAGCAGCGACGAGGGGACAGGGGTTTTGACCGAGCAGTACTTC
clone size: .; V gene: TRBV10-3; J gene: TRBJ1-1; D gene: TRBD1; CDR3 protein: CAITIQGALGTEAFF; CDR3 DNA: TGTGCCATCACAATTCAGGGGGCGCTTGGCACTGAAGCTTTCTTT